These 3 T cell receptor beta chains share one sample of origin, sequenced in a study of identical twins. In TCRdb, the 5' RACE reads were re-called with MiXCR into one record per CDR3 protein. Of about 900,000 distinct CDR3 sequences listed, 9% to 15% were seen once; the top ten hold 1.5% to 2%. These data are also associated with another study on yellow fever vaccine responses in identical twins.

Sequencing input: PBMCs. The receptors come from a woman under 30 in good health.

The sample holds a few counts of this clonotype. This rearrangement joins TRBV20-1 to TRBJ2-1; TRBD2 aligns across 13 bases. The length of the CDR3 is 15 residues. Germline trimming cut 3 bases from V and 5 bases from J; bases unmatched to any gene: 4. In germline, CDR1 is DFQATT, CDR2 SNEGSKA (reference sequence). DNA of the CDR3: TGCAGTGCTAGGACCGGGACTAGCGGGGACAATGAGCAGTTCTTC. Amino acid sequence: CSARTGTSGDNEQFF.

This rearrangement joins TRBV3-1 to TRBJ2-1; 8 bases map to TRBD2. CDR3 size: 14 residues. From germline, CDR1 is LGHDT and CDR2 YNNKEL (reference sequence). With V trimmed by 1 base and J by 8 bases, 4 bases remained unmatched. The chain's CDR3 is CASSQGQAGDEQFF. CDR3 coding DNA: TGTGCCAGCAGCCAAGGACAAGCGGGAGATGAGCAGTTCTTC.

The genes are TRBV18 and TRBJ1-1; 7 bases map to TRBD1. Unmatched junction bases numbered 10, after V lost 6 bases and J lost 3 bases. Germline V gives CDR1 KGHSH, CDR2 LQKENI. This CDR3 has 15 residues. The CDR3 region is CASSGQNYGDTEAFF. The CDR3 bases are TGTGCCAGCTCGGGACAGAACTATGGGGACACTGAAGCTTTCTTT.